One TCR beta chain is described in this entry. Germline V CDR1 and CDR2: SGHDN, FVKESK. The CDR3 covers 14 residues. These data are taken from a study of T cells expressing NK-cell markers. 5'RACE template switching with UMIs generated TCR beta cDNA. TCRdb processed the 5' RACE reads again and assigns one entry to each CDR3 protein, with no DNA. This table holds some 110,000 distinct CDR3 sequences. The sequence was collected from a woman between 18 and 70 years old in good health. This sequence joins TRBV14 and TRBJ2-7; TCRdb's D call, TRBD1, is unchecked because there is no DNA. Material for sequencing was blood T cells: a sorted CD56 or NKG2C T cell subset, CD4+ or CD8+ T cells, or bulk PBMC T cells (not recorded which). The CDR3: CASSPSGTGDEQYF.